This T cell receptor beta chain originates from a study of CD8 T cells in Susac syndrome. Random hexamers primed reverse transcription of about 0.45 to 1 ug RNA. TCRdb redid the calling of the immunoSEQ multiplex PCR reads with MiXCR, one entry per CDR3 protein. Of some 150,000 distinct CDR3 sequences in the sample, around 94% are singletons; the top ten hold approximately 0.3%. V gave up 2 bases and J gave up 7 bases; unmatched junction bases: 19. The CDR3 runs 19 residues. Germline V gene lookup returns CDR1 LGHDT and CDR2 YNNKEL (reference sequence). The sequence came from a human donor in good health. Material for sequencing was CD8+ T cells from PBMCs. The chain employs TRBV3-1 and TRBJ1-2; 10 bases map to TRBD1. The CDR3 DNA follows: TGTGCCAGCAGCCAACTCTTTCTCCTCGGGACAGGGGATTCGGGTGGCTACACCTTC. Protein sequence: CASSQLFLLGTGDSGGYTF.